This T cell receptor (beta chain) was found in a study of T cell repertoires in cytomegalovirus infection. V shed 3 bases and J shed 0 bases, with 15 bases lying between them. This CDR3 has 17 amino acids. The germline V gene has CDR1 MDHEN and CDR2 SYDVKM. TCRdb analysed the reads with MiXCR anew, one entry per CDR3 protein. Of some 450,000 distinct CDR3 sequences in the sample, under 40% are singletons; the top ten hold around 15%. The chain has TRBV28 and TRBJ1-5; no clear D. The sample comprised PBMCs. This sequence was found in a human donor in good health (CMV status not recorded). Some clones in this sample may be carry-over from other donors' samples. The CDR3 protein is CASSFGPDPYSNQPQHF. In DNA form, the CDR3 reads TGTGCCAGCAGTTTTGGGCCCGACCCGTATAGCAATCAGCCCCAGCATTTT. The entire variable domain, with the rest obtained from reference TRBV28 and TRBJ1-5, is as follows: DVKVTQSSRYLVKRTGEKVFLECVQDMDHENMFWYRQDPGLGLRLIYFSYDVKMKEKGDIPEGYSVSREKKERFSLILESASTNQTSMYLCASSFGPDPYSNQPQHFGDGTRLSIL.